These 5 T cell receptor beta chains were sequenced from one sample in a study of vaccination effects on CD4 cells after COVID-19. Antigen-specific CD4+ T cells were expanded (with viral peptide pools) by the ViraFEST assay ahead of sequencing. Following 10 days of culture, CD4+ T cells were isolated. Vaccine recipients, nucleocapsid antibody negative, had no prior SARS-CoV-2 infection. The antigens of these receptors remain unknown. Profiling relied on immunoSEQ multiplex PCR, and the TCRdb table lists in-frame clones only, not all of them. The sample lists about 71,000 clones; about 65% were seen once. This sample comprised CD4+ T cells from PBMCs cultured with HCoV-OC43 spike peptides, obtained before COVID-19 vaccination. Subset reported: HCoV-OC43 spike overlapping peptide pool stimulation. All receptors come from a human donor who received a COVID-19 vaccine.

The chain recombines TRBV29-1 with TRBJ1-1; D gene unclear. Per germline, CDR1 SQVTM and CDR2 ANQGSEA. CDR3 size: 12 residues. V was trimmed by 7 bases and J by 1 base, leaving 10 bases between them. CDR3 DNA sequence: TGCAGCGCAGGCGACCGGAACACTGAAGCTTTCTTT. Its translation: CSAGDRNTEAFF.

For the CDR3, the DNA is TGTGCCAGCAGGAAAGGCAGGGAAGGTAACATTCAGTACTTC. As protein: CASRKGREGNIQYF. The chain is built from TRBV7-2 and TRBJ2-4; TRBD1 is a possible D gene (5 bases). CDR3 length: 14 residues. Trimming took 6 bases from V and 7 from J, leaving 16 bases between them. Germline loops: CDR1 SGHTA, CDR2 FQGNSA.

The gene calls are TRBV27 and TRBJ2-2, with D hard to call. The CDR3 loop spans 14 amino acids. Trimming shortened V by 8 bases and J by 3 bases, and 13 bases separated the two germline ends. Germline V gene lookup returns CDR1 MNHEY and CDR2 SMNVEV (reference sequence). The CDR3 loop is CASRVDRYTGELFF. The CDR3 DNA follows: TGTGCCAGCCGGGTAGATCGGTACACCGGGGAGCTGTTTTTT.

This clone showed up just once. This chain uses TRBV7-9 with TRBJ1-2, with D possibly TRBD1 on 5 matching bases. The CDR3 has 14 amino acids. V lost 1 base and J lost 6, with 12 bases in between. In germline, CDR1 is SEHNR, CDR2 FQNEAQ (reference sequence). Here the CDR3 reads CASSLGTREDGYTF. CDR3 sequence (DNA): TGTGCCAGCAGCTTAGGTACCAGGGAGGATGGCTACACCTTC. The full variable domain, rest sourced from reference TRBV7-9 and TRBJ1-2, is DTGVSQNPRHKITKRGQNVTFRCDPISEHNRLYWYRQTLGQGPEFLTYFQNEAQLEKSRLLSDRFSAERPKGSFSTLEIQRTEQGDSAMYLCASSLGTREDGYTFGSGTRLTVV.

This chain links TRBV10-3 with TRBJ2-3, with TRBD2 matching over 8 bases. This CDR3 comprises 14 residues. The V gene end was trimmed by 2 bases and the J gene end by 5 bases; junction bases not matched to a gene: 3. Germline lookup yields CDR1 ENHRY and CDR2 SYGVKD. The CDR3, as DNA: TGTGCCATCAGTGAGGGGACTAGGGGAGATACGCAGTATTTT. Its protein product is CAISEGTRGDTQYF.